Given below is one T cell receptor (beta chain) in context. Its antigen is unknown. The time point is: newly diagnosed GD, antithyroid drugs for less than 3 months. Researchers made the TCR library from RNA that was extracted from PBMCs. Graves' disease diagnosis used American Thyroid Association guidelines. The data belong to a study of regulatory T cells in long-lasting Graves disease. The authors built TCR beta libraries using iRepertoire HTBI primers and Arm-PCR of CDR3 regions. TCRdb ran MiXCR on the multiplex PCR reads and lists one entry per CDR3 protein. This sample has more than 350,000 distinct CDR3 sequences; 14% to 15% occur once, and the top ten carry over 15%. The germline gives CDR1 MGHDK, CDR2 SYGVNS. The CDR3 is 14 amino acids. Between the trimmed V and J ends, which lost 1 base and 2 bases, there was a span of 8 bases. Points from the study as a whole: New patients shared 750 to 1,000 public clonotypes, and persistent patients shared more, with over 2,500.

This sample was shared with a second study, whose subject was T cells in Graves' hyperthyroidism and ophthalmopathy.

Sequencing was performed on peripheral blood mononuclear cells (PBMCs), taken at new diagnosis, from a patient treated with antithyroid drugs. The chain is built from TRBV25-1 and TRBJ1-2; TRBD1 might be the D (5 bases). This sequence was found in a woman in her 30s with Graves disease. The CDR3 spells CASSEWGTNYGYTF. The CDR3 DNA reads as TGTGCCAGCAGTGAATGGGGGACGAACTATGGCTACACCTTC.